This TCR beta chain was documented in a study of blood T cell repertoires in COVID-19. Study at large: The United States, Italy and Spain supplied acute and convalescent COVID-19 samples. T cells, B-cell-depleted T cells, or PBMCs supplied cDNA or gDNA.

The germline CDR1 and CDR2 sequences are SGHVS and FQNEAQ. Trimming took off 2 bases at V and 5 bases at J, with 13 bases between the two ends. The CDR3 totals 14 residues. Data came from immunoSEQ multiplex PCR; TCRdb stores just in-frame clones and leaves some out. The sample gives 100,000 to 150,000 clones, roughly 83% of which show up once; about 40% is in the top ten. The sample consisted of peripheral blood. The clonotype originates from a man aged 35 to 55 with active or convalescent COVID-19. The chain employs TRBV7-8 and TRBJ2-7; D not certain. CDR3 amino acids: CASSLMPRGNEQYF. The CDR3 nucleotides are TGTGCCAGCAGCTTAATGCCACGCGGCAACGAGCAGTACTTC.